Following are 10 T cell receptor beta chains from one sample sequenced in a study of blood T cells in healthy people across ages. It was with a sample-barcoded 5' primer and a J-beta primer mix that a second PCR of roughly 7 to 12 cycles was run. TCRdb reprocessed the 5' RACE reads via MiXCR and lists one record per CDR3 protein. Of more than 750,000 distinct CDR3 sequences listed, 25% to 35% are singletons. These data are also associated with another study on T cells of mothers and their children.

Sequenced input: blood. The source is a woman aged 40 to 50 in good health.

The rearrangement links TRBV11-2 to TRBJ1-5; D gene uncertain. Per the germline V gene, CDR1 is SGHAT and CDR2 is FQNNGV. Trimming took off 5 bases at V and 4 bases at J, with 15 bases between the two ends. CDR3 length: 15 residues. The CDR3 reads CASSLIPGGNQPQHF. The CDR3 DNA reads TGTGCCAGCAGCCTAATCCCCGGCGGGAATCAGCCCCAGCATTTT.

This clonotype has a handful of counts. V and J are TRBV7-9 and TRBJ2-7; 9 nucleotides agree with TRBD1. Losses at the gene ends were 8 bases for V and 3 bases for J; bases not matched to a gene: 5. Germline lookup yields CDR1 SEHNR and CDR2 FQNEAQ (reference sequence). The CDR3 has 13 residues. The CDR3 region is CASQGQGIYEQYF. The CDR3 DNA sequence: TGTGCCAGCCAAGGACAGGGGATCTACGAGCAGTACTTC.

This clonotype has a handful of counts. The rearrangement joins TRBV9 to TRBJ2-3; D might be TRBD1 or TRBD2, each matching 5 bases. Trimming removed 0 bases from V and 7 bases from J, with 15 bases in between. The CDR3 has 15 amino acids. Germline values: CDR1 SGDLS, CDR2 YYNGEE. CDR3 sequence reads: CASSVGDEGSYTQYF. The CDR3 coding sequence is TGTGCCAGCAGCGTAGGCGACGAGGGGTCATATACGCAGTATTTT.

This clonotype was seen at least ten times. The CDR3 nucleotides read TGTGCCAGCAGCTTAGGGGGGGGATTCGGAATTAACTACGAGCAGTACTTC. Translation gives CASSLGGGFGINYEQYF. The V and J genes are TRBV7-8 and TRBJ2-7, with 7 bases fitting TRBD2. The CDR3 covers 17 residues. The ends lost 1 base at V and 3 bases at J; junction bases unmatched: 12. Per germline, CDR1 SGHVS and CDR2 FQNEAQ.

The chain couples TRBV10-3 to TRBJ2-7; TRBD2 agrees at 8 bases. With the DNA end fitting TRBJ2-5 better, the J assignment may be wrong. The CDR3 loop spans 11 amino acids. Germline CDR1 is ENHRY and CDR2 is SYGVKD. Here the CDR3 reads CATRGGETQYF. The DNA of the CDR3 is TGTGCCACCCGGGGGGGGGAGACCCAGTACTTC.

This clonotype was seen a handful of times. V is TRBV7-9 and J is TRBJ1-4; D remains ambiguous. Germline CDR1 reads SEHNR; CDR2 reads FQNEAQ (reference sequence). V was clipped by 5 bases and J by 7 bases, with 11 bases between them. The CDR3 sequence is 13 residues long. The CDR3 region is CASSPGRGEKLFF. In DNA, the CDR3 is TGTGCCAGCAGCCCCGGGCGAGGTGAAAAACTGTTTTTT.

This clonotype was seen ten or more times. V is TRBV2 and J is TRBJ2-1; D may be TRBD2 (6 bases). CDR1 is SNHLY and CDR2 is FYNNEI in the germline V gene. V was clipped by 1 base and J by 5 bases, with 9 bases between them. The CDR3 covers 14 residues. The CDR3 loop reads CASSEGRGDNEQFF. The CDR3 nucleotides are TGTGCCAGCAGTGAAGGGCGGGGAGACAATGAGCAGTTCTTC.

For the CDR3, the DNA is TGTGCCAGCAGACCCGGAGGCGCAATGAGGACTGAAGCTTTCTTT. Amino acid sequence: CASRPGGAMRTEAFF. V usage is TRBV28 and J usage is TRBJ1-1; D uncertain. Germline lookup yields CDR1 MDHEN and CDR2 SYDVKM. With 6 bases removed from V and 5 bases from J, the gap between germline ends came to 19 bases. The CDR3 is made up of 15 amino acids.

With respect to this clonotype: Germline is not matched at one junction end, which may reflect a read error. The V gene is TRBV29-1, the J gene TRBJ2-1; 7 bases are a match to TRBD1. This CDR3 has 15 amino acids. Germline CDR1 and CDR2: SQVTM and ANQGSEA. The DNA of the CDR3 is TGCAGCGCCTCTGGGACAGCCCTCTCCCACAATGAGCAGTTCTTC. Protein product: CSASGTALSHNEQFF.

In its sample, this clonotype was seen a few times. This sequence may be a read error, since a much larger clone differs from it by one base. Written as DNA, the CDR3 is TGTGCCAGCAGCTTACGTCCCCGGGCCTCGTACCAAGGGACCCAGTACTTC. Protein sequence: CASSLRPRASYQGTQYF. The V call is TRBV7-9, the J call TRBJ2-5; unclear D gene. Germline V gene data show CDR1 as SEHNR and CDR2 as FQNEAQ (reference sequence). The CDR3 sequence is 17 residues long.